This T cell receptor beta chain was obtained from a study of blood T cell repertoires in COVID-19. Study details: T cells, B-cell-depleted T cells, or PBMCs supplied cDNA or gDNA.

In the authors' workflow: Using reference gene primer amplification, nucleated cell counts were estimated. TCRdb's copy holds only in-frame clones and misses some; the assay was immunoSEQ multiplex PCR. That table gives V, J and clone size, and the DNA gave D and trimming. This table holds about 120,000 clones, about 83% found once. The table lists this clone with a count of one. The CDR3 runs 13 residues. The ends were cut back, 2 bases at V and 6 bases at J, with 12 bases in the middle. Germline assignment: CDR1 SGHRS and CDR2 YFSETQ. Sequencing used peripheral blood. The receptor was isolated from a man between 65 and 85 years old with acute or convalescent COVID-19. This chain uses TRBV5-1 with TRBJ2-7; D is unclear. The DNA for the CDR3 is TGCGCCAGCAGCTTACGAGTGCGGTTCGAGCAGTACTTC. Encoded protein: CASSLRVRFEQYF.